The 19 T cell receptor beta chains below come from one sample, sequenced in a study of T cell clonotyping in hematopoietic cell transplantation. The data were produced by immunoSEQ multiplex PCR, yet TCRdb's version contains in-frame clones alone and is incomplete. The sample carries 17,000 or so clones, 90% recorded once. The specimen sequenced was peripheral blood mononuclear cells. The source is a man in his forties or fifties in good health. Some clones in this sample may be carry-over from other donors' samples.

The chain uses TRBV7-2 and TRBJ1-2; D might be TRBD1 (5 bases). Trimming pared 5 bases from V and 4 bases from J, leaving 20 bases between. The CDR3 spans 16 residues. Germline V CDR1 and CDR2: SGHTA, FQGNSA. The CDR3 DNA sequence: TGTGCCAGCAGCCCGCGGGGGGGTCAATCTGGCTATGGCTACACCTTC. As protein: CASSPRGGQSGYGYTF.

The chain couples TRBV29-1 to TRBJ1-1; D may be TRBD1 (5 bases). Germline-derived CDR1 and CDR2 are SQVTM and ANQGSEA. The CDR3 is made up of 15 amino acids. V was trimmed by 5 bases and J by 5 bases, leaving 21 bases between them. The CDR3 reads CSVQPMGQSGTEAFF. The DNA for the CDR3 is TGCAGCGTTCAACCCATGGGGCAGTCGGGAACTGAAGCTTTCTTT.

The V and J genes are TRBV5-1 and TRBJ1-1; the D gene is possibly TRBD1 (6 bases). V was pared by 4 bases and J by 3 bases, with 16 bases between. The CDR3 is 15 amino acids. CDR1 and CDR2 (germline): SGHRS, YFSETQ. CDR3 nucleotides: TGCGCCAGCAGCCCGTACTTAGGGGGGGACACTGAAGCTTTCTTT. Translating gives CASSPYLGGDTEAFF.

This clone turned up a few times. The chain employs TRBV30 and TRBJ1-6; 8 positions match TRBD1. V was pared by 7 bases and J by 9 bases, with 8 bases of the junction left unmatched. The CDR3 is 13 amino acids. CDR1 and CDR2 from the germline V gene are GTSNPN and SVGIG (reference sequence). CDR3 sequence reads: CASDRGMGSPLHF. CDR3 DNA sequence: TGTGCCTCCGACAGGGGAATGGGTTCACCCCTCCACTTT.

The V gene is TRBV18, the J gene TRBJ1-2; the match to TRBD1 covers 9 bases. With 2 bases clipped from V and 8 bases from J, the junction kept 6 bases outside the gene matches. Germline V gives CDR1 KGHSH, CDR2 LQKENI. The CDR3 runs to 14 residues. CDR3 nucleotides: TGTGCCAGCTCACCAGGGGGACAGGGAGGCGGCTACACCTTC. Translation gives CASSPGGQGGGYTF.

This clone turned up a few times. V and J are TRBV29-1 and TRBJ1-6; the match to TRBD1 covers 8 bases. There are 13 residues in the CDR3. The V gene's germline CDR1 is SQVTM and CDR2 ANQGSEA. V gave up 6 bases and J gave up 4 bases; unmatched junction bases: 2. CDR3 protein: CSVRDRYNSPLHF. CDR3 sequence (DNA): TGCAGCGTCAGGGACAGGTATAATTCACCCCTCCACTTT.

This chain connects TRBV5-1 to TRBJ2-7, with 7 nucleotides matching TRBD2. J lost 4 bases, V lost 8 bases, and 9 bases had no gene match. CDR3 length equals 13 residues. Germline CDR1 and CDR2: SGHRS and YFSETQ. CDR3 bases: TGCGCCAGTTCCACCAGGGAGGGATACGAGCAGTACTTC. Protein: CASSTREGYEQYF.

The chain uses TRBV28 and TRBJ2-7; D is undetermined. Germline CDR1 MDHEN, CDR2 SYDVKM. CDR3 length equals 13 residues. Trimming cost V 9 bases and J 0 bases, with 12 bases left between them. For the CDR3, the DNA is TGTGCCAGTACCTCCTTCCGCTCCTACGAGCAGTACTTC. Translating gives CASTSFRSYEQYF.

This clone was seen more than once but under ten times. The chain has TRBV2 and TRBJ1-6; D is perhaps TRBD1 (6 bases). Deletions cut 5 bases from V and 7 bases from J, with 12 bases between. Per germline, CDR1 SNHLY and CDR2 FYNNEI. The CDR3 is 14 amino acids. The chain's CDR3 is CASSLQGRNSPLHF. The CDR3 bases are TGTGCCAGCAGTCTACAGGGCAGAAATTCACCCCTCCACTTT.

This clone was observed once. The CDR3 loop is CAWRRQDLLMNTEAFF. CDR3 sequence (DNA): TGTGCCTGGAGACGCCAGGATCTATTAATGAACACTGAAGCTTTCTTT. The chain employs TRBV30 and TRBJ1-1, with D hard to call. This CDR3 has 16 residues. Germline CDR1 is GTSNPN and CDR2 is SVGIG (reference sequence). Trimming cost V 3 bases and J 0 bases, with 17 bases left between them. The variable domain in full, with the rest retrieved from reference TRBV30 and TRBJ1-1, is SQTIHQWPATLVQPVGSPLSLECTVEGTSNPNLYWYRQAAGRGLQLLFYSVGIGQISSEVPQNLSASRPQDRQFILSSKKLLLSDSGFYLCAWRRQDLLMNTEAFFGQGTRLTVV.

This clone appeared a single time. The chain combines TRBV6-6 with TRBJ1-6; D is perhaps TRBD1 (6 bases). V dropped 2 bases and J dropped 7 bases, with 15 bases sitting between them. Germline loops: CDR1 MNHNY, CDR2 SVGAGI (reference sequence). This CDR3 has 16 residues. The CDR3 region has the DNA TGTGCCAGCAGTTACCCTGTGGACAGACCCAATTCACCCCTCCACTTT. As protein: CASSYPVDRPNSPLHF.

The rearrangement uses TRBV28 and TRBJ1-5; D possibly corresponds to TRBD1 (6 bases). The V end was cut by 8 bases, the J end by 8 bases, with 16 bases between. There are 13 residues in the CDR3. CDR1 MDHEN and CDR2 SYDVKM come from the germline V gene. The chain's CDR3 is CASGTGTNKPQHF. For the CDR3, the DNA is TGTGCCAGCGGAACAGGGACAAATAAGCCCCAGCATTTT.

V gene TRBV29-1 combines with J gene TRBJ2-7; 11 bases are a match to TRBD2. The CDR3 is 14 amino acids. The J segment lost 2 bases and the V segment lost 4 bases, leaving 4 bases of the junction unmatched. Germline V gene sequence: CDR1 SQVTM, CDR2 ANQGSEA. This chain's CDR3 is CSVAASGGPYEQYF. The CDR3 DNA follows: TGCAGCGTTGCGGCTAGCGGGGGGCCCTACGAGCAGTACTTC.

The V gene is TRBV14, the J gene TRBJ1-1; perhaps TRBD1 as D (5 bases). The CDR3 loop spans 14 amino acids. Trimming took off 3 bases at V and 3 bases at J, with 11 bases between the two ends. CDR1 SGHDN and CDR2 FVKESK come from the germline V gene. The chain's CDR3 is CASSHSPGHTEAFF. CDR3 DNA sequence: TGTGCCAGCAGCCACTCCCCAGGGCACACTGAAGCTTTCTTT.

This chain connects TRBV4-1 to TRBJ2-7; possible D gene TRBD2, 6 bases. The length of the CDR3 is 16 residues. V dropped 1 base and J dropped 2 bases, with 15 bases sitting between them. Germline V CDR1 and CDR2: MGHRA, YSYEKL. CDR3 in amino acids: CASSQVGRRPPYEQYF. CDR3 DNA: TGCGCCAGCAGCCAAGTGGGGAGGCGGCCACCCTACGAGCAGTACTTC.

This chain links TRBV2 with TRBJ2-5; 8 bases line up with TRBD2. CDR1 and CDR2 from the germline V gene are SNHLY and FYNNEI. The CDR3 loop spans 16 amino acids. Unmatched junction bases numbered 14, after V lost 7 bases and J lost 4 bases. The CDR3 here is CASTSPGGGIGETQYF. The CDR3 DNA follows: TGTGCCAGCACCTCCCCCGGCGGGGGGATAGGAGAGACCCAGTACTTC.

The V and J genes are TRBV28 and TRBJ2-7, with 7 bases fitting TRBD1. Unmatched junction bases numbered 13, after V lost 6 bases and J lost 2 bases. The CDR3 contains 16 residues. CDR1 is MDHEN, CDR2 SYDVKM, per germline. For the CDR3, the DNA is TGTGCCAGCAGCCTGACAGGGACCTCCTGGGCCTACGAGCAGTACTTC. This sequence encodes CASSLTGTSWAYEQYF.

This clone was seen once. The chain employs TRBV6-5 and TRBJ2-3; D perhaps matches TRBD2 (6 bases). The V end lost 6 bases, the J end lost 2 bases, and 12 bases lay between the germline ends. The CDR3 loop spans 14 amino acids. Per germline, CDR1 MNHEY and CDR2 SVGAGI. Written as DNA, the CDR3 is TGTGCCAGCAGGACGGGAGCGCACACAGATACGCAGTATTTT. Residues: CASRTGAHTDTQYF.

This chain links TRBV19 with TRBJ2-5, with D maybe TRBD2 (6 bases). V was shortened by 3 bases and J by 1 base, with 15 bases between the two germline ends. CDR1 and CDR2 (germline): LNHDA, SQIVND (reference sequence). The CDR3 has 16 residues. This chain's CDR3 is CASSMKGLLTQETQYF. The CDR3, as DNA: TGTGCCAGTAGTATGAAGGGACTGCTTACCCAAGAGACCCAGTACTTC.